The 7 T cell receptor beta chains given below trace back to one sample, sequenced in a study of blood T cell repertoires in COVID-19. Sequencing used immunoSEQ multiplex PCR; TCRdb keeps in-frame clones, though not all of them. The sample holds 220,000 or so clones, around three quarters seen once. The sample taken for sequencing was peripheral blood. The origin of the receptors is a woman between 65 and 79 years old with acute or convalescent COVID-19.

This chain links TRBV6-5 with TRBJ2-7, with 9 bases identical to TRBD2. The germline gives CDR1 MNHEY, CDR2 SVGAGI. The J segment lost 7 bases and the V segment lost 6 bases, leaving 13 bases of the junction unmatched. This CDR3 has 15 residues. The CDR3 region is CASSRAGGFMGEQYF. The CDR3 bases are TGTGCCAGCAGCCGAGCGGGAGGTTTTATGGGGGAGCAGTACTTC.

The chain's CDR3 is CASNLWGGSAYNEQFF. The CDR3 nucleotides are TGTGCCAGCAACCTATGGGGCGGGAGTGCCTACAATGAGCAGTTCTTC. This chain joins TRBV27 and TRBJ2-1, with 7 positions matching TRBD2. Germline V gives CDR1 MNHEY, CDR2 SMNVEV (reference sequence). The V segment lost 7 bases and the J segment 2 bases; nucleotides outside the gene matches: 11. The CDR3 runs to 16 residues.

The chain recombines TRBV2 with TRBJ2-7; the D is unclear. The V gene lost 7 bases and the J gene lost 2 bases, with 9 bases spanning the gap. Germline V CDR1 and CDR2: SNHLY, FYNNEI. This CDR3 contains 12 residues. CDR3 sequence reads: CASTRNTYEQYF. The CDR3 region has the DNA TGTGCCAGCACCAGGAACACCTACGAGCAGTACTTC.

CDR3 region: CASSFPGGLAEAFF. The CDR3 region has the DNA TGTGCCAGCAGCTTCCCTGGCGGGCTCGCTGAAGCTTTCTTT. The genes are TRBV7-6 and TRBJ1-1, with D hard to call. Germline CDR1 is SGHVS and CDR2 is FNYEAQ. Trimming stripped 3 bases from V and 6 bases from J, with 14 bases between. The CDR3 has 14 residues.

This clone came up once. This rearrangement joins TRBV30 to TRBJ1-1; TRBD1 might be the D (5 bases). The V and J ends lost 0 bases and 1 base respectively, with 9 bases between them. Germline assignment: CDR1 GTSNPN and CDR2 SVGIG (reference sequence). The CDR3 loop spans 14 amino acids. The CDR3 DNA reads TGTGCCTGGAGTGTAAGGGGCGGGAACACTGAAGCTTTCTTT. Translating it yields CAWSVRGGNTEAFF.

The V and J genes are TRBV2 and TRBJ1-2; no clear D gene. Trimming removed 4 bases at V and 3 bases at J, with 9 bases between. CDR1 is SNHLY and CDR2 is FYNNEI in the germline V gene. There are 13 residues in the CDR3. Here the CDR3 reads CASSAPEYYGYTF. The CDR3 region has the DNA TGTGCCAGCAGTGCGCCAGAATACTATGGCTACACCTTC.

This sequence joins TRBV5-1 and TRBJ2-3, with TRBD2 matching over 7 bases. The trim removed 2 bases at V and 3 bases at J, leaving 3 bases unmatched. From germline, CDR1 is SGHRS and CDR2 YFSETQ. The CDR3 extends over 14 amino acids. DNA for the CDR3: TGCGCCAGCAGCTTAAGACTAGCAACAGATACGCAGTATTTT. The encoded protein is CASSLRLATDTQYF.